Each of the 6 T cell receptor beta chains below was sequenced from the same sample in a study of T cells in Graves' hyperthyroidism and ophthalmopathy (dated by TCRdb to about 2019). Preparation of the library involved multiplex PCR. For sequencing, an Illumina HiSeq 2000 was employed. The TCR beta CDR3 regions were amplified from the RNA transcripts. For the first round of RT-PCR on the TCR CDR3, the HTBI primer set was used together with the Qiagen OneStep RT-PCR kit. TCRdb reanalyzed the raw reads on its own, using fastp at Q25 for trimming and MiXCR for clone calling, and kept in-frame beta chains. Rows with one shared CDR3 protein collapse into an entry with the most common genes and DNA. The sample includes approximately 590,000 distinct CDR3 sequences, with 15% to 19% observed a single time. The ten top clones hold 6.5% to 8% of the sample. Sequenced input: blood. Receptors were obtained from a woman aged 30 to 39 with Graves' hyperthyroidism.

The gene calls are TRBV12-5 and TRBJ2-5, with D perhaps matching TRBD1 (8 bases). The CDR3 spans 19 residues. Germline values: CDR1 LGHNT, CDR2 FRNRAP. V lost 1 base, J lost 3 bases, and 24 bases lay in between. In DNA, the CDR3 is TGTGCTAGTGGTTTGGACGGCCCTTTAGAGCGGGGACAGGAAGAGACCCAGTACTTC. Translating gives CASGLDGPLERGQEETQYF.

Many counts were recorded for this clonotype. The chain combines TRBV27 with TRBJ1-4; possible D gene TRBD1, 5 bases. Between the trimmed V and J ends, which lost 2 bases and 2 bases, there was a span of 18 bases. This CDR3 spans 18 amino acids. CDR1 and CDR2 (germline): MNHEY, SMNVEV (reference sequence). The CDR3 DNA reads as TGTGCCAGCAGTTTACGGAGGGGCGAGAGACCGACTAATGAAAAACTGTTTTTT. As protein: CASSLRRGERPTNEKLFF.

Here the CDR3 DNA reads TGCGCCAGCAGCCCTGCCGGGACAGGGACCTACAATGAGCAGTTCTTC. Its protein product is CASSPAGTGTYNEQFF. The V call is TRBV5-1, the J call TRBJ2-1, with TRBD1 matching 9 bases. Germline V gene sequence: CDR1 SGHRS, CDR2 YFSETQ. Trimming cost V 4 bases and J 2 bases; bases outside gene matches: 7. The CDR3 has 16 residues.

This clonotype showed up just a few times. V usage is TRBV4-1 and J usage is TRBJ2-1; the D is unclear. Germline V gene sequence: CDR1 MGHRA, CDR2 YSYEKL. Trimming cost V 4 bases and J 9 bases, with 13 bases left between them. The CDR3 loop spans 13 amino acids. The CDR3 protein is CASSPYVDGEQFF. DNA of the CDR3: TGCGCCAGCAGCCCCTATGTTGACGGTGAGCAGTTCTTC.

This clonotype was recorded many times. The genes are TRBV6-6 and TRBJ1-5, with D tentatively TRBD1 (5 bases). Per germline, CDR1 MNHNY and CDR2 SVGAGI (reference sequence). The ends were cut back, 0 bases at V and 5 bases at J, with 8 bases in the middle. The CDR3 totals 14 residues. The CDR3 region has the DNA TGTGCCAGCAGTTACTCGGGGGTCGATCAGCCCCAGCATTTT. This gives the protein CASSYSGVDQPQHF.

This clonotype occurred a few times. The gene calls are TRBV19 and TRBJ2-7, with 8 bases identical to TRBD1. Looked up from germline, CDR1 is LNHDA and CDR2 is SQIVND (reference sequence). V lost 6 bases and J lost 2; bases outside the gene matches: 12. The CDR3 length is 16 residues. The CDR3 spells CASSDRGRYLTYEQYF. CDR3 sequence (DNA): TGTGCCAGTAGCGACAGGGGACGATACCTGACCTACGAGCAGTACTTC.